This TCR beta chain comes out of a study of blood T cells in healthy people across ages. Total RNA, at least 5 micrograms per sample, was extracted from PBMCs. CDR3 length equals 13 residues. V was pared by 3 bases and J by 10 bases, with 12 bases between. Germline CDR1 is KGHDR and CDR2 is SFDVKD. To note about this clonotype: The antigen remains unidentified.

Overall study results and limits: More naive CD4+ cells and higher diversity marked long-lived donors relative to aged donors. Donor CMV infection status was unknown, possibly confounding age-related changes in expanded clonotypes.

Then a second PCR, running about 7 to 11 cycles, was carried out with a sample-barcoded 5' primer and a J-beta primer mix. Carrying 12 random nucleotides, a template-switch adaptor labeled each individual cDNA molecule. TCRdb reprocessed the 5' RACE reads with MiXCR, giving one entry per CDR3 protein. The sample shows approximately 830,000 distinct CDR3 sequences, around 62% of them seen only once. The receptor was derived from a man under 40 in good health. The chain joins TRBV24-1 to TRBJ2-1, with D tentatively TRBD1 (6 bases). Material for sequencing was blood. For the CDR3, the DNA is TGTGCCACCAGTGATCGCAACGACAGGGAGCAGTTCTTC. The encoded protein is CATSDRNDREQFF.